This TCR beta chain was obtained from a study of T cells in Graves' hyperthyroidism and ophthalmopathy. Points from the study as a whole: Among thyroid clonotypes expanded above 0.001, most also appeared in blood. The authors' 13 V-J model separated ophthalmopathy from stable hyperthyroidism.

With respect to this clonotype: Its target is unknown.

The length of the CDR3 is 14 residues. Germline lookup yields CDR1 SEHNR and CDR2 FQNEAQ (reference sequence). The V gene lost 6 bases and the J gene lost 12 bases, with 23 bases spanning the gap. It was uncontrolled infection, other autoimmune disease, pregnancy or lactation that excluded patients. Diagnoses used clinical symptoms, serum thyroxine and TRAb, thyroid ultrasound and orbital computed tomography. It was RNA transcripts that yielded the amplified TCR beta CDR3 regions. TCR CDR3 underwent first-round RT-PCR with the HTBI primer set. TCRdb processed the multiplex PCR reads anew with MiXCR; each CDR3 protein has one entry. The data show fewer than 650,000 distinct CDR3 sequences, 46% seen once.

Sequenced sample: peripheral blood or thyroid tissue (not recorded which). The chain has TRBV7-9 and TRBJ1-2; D is possibly TRBD1 (5 bases). This sequence was found in an adult woman with Graves' disease, either hyperthyroidism or ophthalmopathy (not recorded which). The CDR3, as DNA: TGTGCCAGCAGGCCTAATCAGGGCTCCTCTGGAAACACCTTC. This sequence encodes CASRPNQGSSGNTF.